This is a list of T cell receptor beta chains from one sample in a study of T cell responses to AZD1222 COVID-19 vaccine. Some clones are missing from TCRdb's copy, which holds only in-frame ones; the method was immunoSEQ multiplex PCR. The table records approximately 140,000 clones, 70% to 90% of them present only once. The specimen comprised peripheral blood, sampled on day 0 of AZD1222 vaccination. Every receptor here comes from an adult in good health. Each CDR3 is given with its conserved first and last residue. A D gene is named only where the DNA matches it firmly. Some rows mark clone size as missing; the rest say once, few, many or name a class of expanded clone.

CDR3aa	CDR3nt	v_gene	j_gene	abundance	d_gene
CASSLAGSGNTIYF	TGTGCCAGCAGTTTGGCAGGCTCTGGAAACACCATATATTTT	TRBV28	TRBJ1-3	-	-
CAISEEGRGSYEQYF	TGTGCCATCAGTGAAGAGGGCAGGGGCTCCTACGAGCAGTACTTC	TRBV10-3	TRBJ2-7	-	-
CASSARQGNYGYTF	TGTGCCAGCAGCGCGAGACAGGGAAACTATGGCTACACCTTC	TRBV9	TRBJ1-2	-	TRBD1
CASSETGRGGNTIYF	TGTGCCAGCAGTGAGACTGGACGCGGTGGAAACACCATATATTTT	TRBV25-1	TRBJ1-3	once	-
CASSRFGGPEQPQHF	TGCGCCAGCAGCAGATTTGGGGGGCCGGAACAGCCCCAGCATTTT	TRBV5-1	TRBJ1-5	-	-
CASSLARGDEAFF	TGTGCCAGCAGCTTAGCGCGCGGGGATGAAGCTTTCTTT	TRBV7-2	TRBJ1-1	-	-
CASSLGLAGQGTQYF	TGTGCCAGCAGCCTTGGGTTAGCGGGGCAGGGTACGCAGTATTTT	TRBV5-6	TRBJ2-3	once	TRBD2
CASREQGPGAFF	TGTGCCAGCAGGGAACAGGGGCCGGGGGCTTTCTTT	TRBV12-3/TRBV12-4	TRBJ1-1	once	TRBD1
CASSPARSGGTDTQYF	TGTGCCAGCAGCCCCGCCCGAAGCGGGGGCACAGATACGCAGTATTTT	TRBV7-8	TRBJ2-3	few	TRBD2
CASSLPSGVGEQYF	TGCGCCAGCAGCTTACCCAGTGGTGTAGGAGAGCAGTACTTC	TRBV5-1	TRBJ2-7	-	-
CASTLDGNFNIQYF	TGCGCCAGCACCCTCGACGGCAACTTCAACATTCAGTACTTC	TRBV5-1	TRBJ2-4	once	-
CSMGRQETQYF	TGCAGCATGGGGCGGCAAGAGACCCAGTACTTC	TRBV20-1	TRBJ2-5	-	-
CASSPGDGINSPLHF	TGTGCCAGCAGCCCAGGGGACGGAATTAATTCACCCCTCCACTTT	TRBV9	TRBJ1-6	-	-
CASSIQRGRTDTQYF	TGTGCCAGTAGTATCCAGCGGGGGCGCACAGATACGCAGTATTTT	TRBV19	TRBJ2-3	-	TRBD2
CETLAQETQYF	TGTGAAACACTAGCCCAAGAGACCCAGTACTTC	TRBV12-5	TRBJ2-5	once	-
CASSHQTGATQETQYF	TGTGCCAGCAGCCACCAGACAGGAGCCACCCAAGAGACCCAGTACTTC	TRBV7-2	TRBJ2-5	-	-
CASSPRTGSYQPQHF	TGTGCCAGCAGCCCAAGGACAGGGAGTTATCAGCCCCAGCATTTT	TRBV7-2	TRBJ1-5	-	TRBD1
CASSLGGSGGPSSYNEQFF	TGTGCCAGCAGCTTAGGGGGTAGCGGGGGCCCGAGCTCCTACAATGAGCAGTTCTTC	TRBV7-2	TRBJ2-1	-	TRBD2
CASSPRAQGGHSPLHF	TGTGCCAGCTCACCACGGGCGCAGGGTGGGCATTCACCCCTCCACTTT	TRBV18	TRBJ1-6	-	-
CASSQDRVNYGYTF	TGTGCCAGCAGCCAGGACAGGGTGAACTATGGCTACACCTTC	TRBV7-2	TRBJ1-2	-	TRBD1
CASSQVLAGQTYEQYF	TGCGCCAGCAGCCAAGTTCTAGCGGGGCAGACCTACGAGCAGTACTTC	TRBV4-1	TRBJ2-7	few	TRBD2
CASSPGGANYGYTF	TGTGCCAGCAGCCCTGGGGGGGCCAACTATGGCTACACCTTC	TRBV9	TRBJ1-2	few	-
CASSLSLGDGSPLHF	TGTGCCAGCAGCCTATCCCTGGGGGACGGATCACCCCTCCACTTT	TRBV5-4	TRBJ1-6	-	-
CASSLQQGGTEAFF	TGTGCCAGCAGTTTACAGCAGGGGGGCACTGAAGCTTTCTTT	TRBV27	TRBJ1-1	few	TRBD1
CASNLVPGGRGLEQFF	TGCGCCAGCAACCTAGTCCCCGGTGGGCGGGGGTTGGAGCAGTTCTTC	TRBV5-1	TRBJ2-1	-	TRBD2
CASSQGLSGGYTF	TGCGCCAGCAGCCAGGGGCTTAGTGGTGGCTACACCTTC	TRBV5-1	TRBJ1-2	-	-
CASSLAQGSRNEKLFF	TGTGCCAGCAGTTTAGCACAGGGAAGTAGAAATGAAAAACTGTTTTTT	TRBV27	TRBJ1-4	-	-
CAISRDRGYEQYF	TGTGCCATCAGTCGGGACAGGGGCTACGAGCAGTACTTC	TRBV10-3	TRBJ2-7	once	TRBD1
CASSGPGQGYGYTF	TGTGCCAGCAGCGGACCGGGACAGGGGTATGGCTACACCTTC	TRBV3-1/TRBV3-2	TRBJ1-2	once	TRBD1
CAWRRSQEIYGYTF	TGTGCCTGGAGACGTTCACAGGAGATATATGGCTACACCTTC	TRBV30	TRBJ1-2	-	-
CASSLESLFQPQHF	TGTGCCAGCAGTTTGGAGAGTTTATTTCAGCCCCAGCATTTT	TRBV28	TRBJ1-5	-	-
CASSLDYPNYGYTF	TGTGCCAGCAGCTTAGATTATCCTAACTATGGCTACACCTTC	TRBV11-2	TRBJ1-2	-	-
CASSLVQSWNEQFF	TGTGCCAGCAGCTTGGTTCAGAGTTGGAATGAGCAGTTCTTC	TRBV5-4	TRBJ2-1	-	-
CASSETGTGVEKLFF	TGTGCCAGCAGCGAAACCGGGACAGGAGTAGAAAAACTGTTTTTT	TRBV7-9	TRBJ1-4	once	TRBD1
CASSEWGKTNEKLFF	TGTGCCAGTAGTGAATGGGGAAAAACTAATGAAAAACTGTTTTTT	TRBV19	TRBJ1-4	-	-
CASSQVGSTSGANVLTF	TGTGCCAGCAGCCAAGTCGGATCGACATCTGGGGCCAACGTCCTGACTTTC	TRBV14	TRBJ2-6	-	-
CASSTGGVMNTEAFF	TGTGCCAGCAGCACCGGTGGAGTAATGAACACTGAAGCTTTCTTT	TRBV9	TRBJ1-1	-	-
CASSSYQADTQYF	TGTGCCAGCAGCTCCTATCAGGCAGATACGCAGTATTTT	TRBV7-2	TRBJ2-3	-	-
CASSESGATRGTIYF	TGTGCCAGCAGTGAGTCAGGGGCCACACGGGGCACCATATATTTT	TRBV2	TRBJ1-3	-	-
CASSIGWGISNQPQHF	TGTGCCAGTAGTATAGGATGGGGAATTAGCAATCAGCCCCAGCATTTT	TRBV19	TRBJ1-5	-	-
CASSSPGVSSSYNEQFF	TGTGCCAGCAGTTCCCCCGGGGTCTCGAGCTCCTACAATGAGCAGTTCTTC	TRBV28	TRBJ2-1	-	-